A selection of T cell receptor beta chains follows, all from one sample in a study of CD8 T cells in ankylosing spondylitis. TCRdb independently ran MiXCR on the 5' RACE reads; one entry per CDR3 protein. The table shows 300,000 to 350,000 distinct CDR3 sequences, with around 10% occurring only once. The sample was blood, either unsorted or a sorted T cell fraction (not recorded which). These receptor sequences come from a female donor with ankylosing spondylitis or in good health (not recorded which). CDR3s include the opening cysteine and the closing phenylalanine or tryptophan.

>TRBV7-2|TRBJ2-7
CASSPTSGDSYEQYF
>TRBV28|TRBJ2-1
CATLLRPNEQFF
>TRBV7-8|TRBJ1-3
CASSLEGRSGNTIYF
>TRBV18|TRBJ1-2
CASSHRRDYGYTF
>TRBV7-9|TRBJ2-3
CASTAPRDISTDTQYF
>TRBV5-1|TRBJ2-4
CASSPESGRLAKNIQYF
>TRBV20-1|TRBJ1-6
CSARETTLHF
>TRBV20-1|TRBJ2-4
CSARGPDTKNIQYF
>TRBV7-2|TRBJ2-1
CASSLGPINEQFF
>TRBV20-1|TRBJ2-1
CSARRENYNEQFF
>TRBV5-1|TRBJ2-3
CASSFGSPPSDTQYF
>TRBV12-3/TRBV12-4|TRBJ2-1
CASSFRSGDEQFF
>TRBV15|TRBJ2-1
CATSREGGRNEQFF
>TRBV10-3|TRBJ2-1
CAIINPGNNEQFF
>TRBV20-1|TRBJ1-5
CSAVTGGISQPQHF
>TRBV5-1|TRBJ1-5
CASSLAFNQPQHF
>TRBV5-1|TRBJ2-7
CASTKEDIELGEQYF
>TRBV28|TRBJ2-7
CASSLKGGTYRTYEQYF
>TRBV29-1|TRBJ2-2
CSVMRASTGELFF
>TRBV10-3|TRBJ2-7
CAISEWSEARLSSGRTYEQYF
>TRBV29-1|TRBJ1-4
CSVARGSGEKLFF
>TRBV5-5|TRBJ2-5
CASSSRAFANQETQYF
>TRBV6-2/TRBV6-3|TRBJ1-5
CASSHREIYSNQPQHF
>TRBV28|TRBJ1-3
CASSPHVNTIYF
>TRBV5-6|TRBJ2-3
CASSLIGRRSDTQYF
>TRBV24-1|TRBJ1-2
CATSGTGGLGGYTF
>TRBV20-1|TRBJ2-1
CSARIVGGISSYNEQFF
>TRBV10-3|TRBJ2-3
CAIRSGKTDTQYF
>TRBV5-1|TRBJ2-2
CASSLVASGGTGELFF
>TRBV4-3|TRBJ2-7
CASSQISAGVGEQYF
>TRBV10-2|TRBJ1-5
CASTPGSLSNQPQHF
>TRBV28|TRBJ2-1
CASSSEDVEQFF
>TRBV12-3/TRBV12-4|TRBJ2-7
CASSTSGTQTYEQYF
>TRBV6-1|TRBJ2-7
CASRRGPSYEQYF
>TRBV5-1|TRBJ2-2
CASSLLGTADTGELFF